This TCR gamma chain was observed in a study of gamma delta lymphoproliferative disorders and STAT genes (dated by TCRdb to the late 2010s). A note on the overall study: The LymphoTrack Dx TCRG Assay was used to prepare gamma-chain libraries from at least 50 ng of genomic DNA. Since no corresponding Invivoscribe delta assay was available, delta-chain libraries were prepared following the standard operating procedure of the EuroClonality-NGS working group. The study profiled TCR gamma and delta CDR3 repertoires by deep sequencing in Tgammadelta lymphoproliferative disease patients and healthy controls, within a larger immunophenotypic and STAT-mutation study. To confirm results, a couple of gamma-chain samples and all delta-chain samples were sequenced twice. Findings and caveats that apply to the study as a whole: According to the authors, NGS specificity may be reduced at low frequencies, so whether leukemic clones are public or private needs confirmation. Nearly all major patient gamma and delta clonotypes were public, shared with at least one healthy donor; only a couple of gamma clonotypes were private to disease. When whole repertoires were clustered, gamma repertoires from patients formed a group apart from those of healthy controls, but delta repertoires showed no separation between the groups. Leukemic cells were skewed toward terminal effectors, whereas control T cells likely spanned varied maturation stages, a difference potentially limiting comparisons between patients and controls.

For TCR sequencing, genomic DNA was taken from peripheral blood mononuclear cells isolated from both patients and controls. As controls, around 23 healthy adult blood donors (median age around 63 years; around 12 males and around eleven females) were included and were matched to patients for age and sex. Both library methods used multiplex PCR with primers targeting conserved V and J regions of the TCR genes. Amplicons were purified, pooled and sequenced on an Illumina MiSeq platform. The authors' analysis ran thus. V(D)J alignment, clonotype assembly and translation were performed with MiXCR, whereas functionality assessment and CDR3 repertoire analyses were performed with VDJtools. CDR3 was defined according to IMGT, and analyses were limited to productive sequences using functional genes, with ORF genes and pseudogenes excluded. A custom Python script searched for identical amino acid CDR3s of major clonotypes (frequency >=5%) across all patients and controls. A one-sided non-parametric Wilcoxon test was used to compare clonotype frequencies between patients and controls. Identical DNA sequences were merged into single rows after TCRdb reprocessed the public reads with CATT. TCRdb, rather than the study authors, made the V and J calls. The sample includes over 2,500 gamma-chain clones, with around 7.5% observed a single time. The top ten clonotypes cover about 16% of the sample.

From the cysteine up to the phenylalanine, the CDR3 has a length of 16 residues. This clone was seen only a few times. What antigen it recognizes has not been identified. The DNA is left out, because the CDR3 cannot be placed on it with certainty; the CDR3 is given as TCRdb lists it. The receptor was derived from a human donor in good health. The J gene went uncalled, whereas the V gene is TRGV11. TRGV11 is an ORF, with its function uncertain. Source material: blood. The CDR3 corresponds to CTTVPSGDSSDWIKTF.